One and the same sample provided the 19 T cell receptor beta chains below, sequenced in a study of low-dose radiotherapy and immunotherapy resistance in tumors (dated by TCRdb to the early 2020s). According to the study, the label for this sample's time point signals: before trial treatment. The sequencer listed for this sample is Illumina HiSeq 2500. First-strand cDNA was synthesized using Superscript III and a set of TRAV- and TRBV-specific primers, so that both TCRalpha and TCRbeta chains were covered. TCRs were amplified for about 20 PCR cycles with Phusion, using a constant-region primer paired with the adapter attached to the V primers. TCRdb applied fastp at Q25 and MiXCR to the public reads, then kept only in-frame beta chains. Every entry covers one CDR3 protein and lists the most common genes and DNA from its rows. The sample includes 30,000 to 50,000 distinct CDR3 sequences, with about a third observed a single time. 3.7% of the sample comes from the top ten.

The specimen comprised PBMCs, sampled before treatment. The source of these receptors is a male donor with gallbladder cancer.

This clonotype is medium-sized (0.01 to 0.1%) within its sample. V gene TRBV5-1 combines with J gene TRBJ1-5; no clear D gene. The CDR3 loop spans 15 amino acids. Germline V CDR1 and CDR2: SGHRS, YFSETQ. Trimming took off 0 bases at V and 3 bases at J, with 10 bases between the two ends. The CDR3 spells CASSLDGQNNQPQHF. CDR3 nucleotides: TGCGCCAGCAGCTTGGATGGGCAGAACAATCAGCCCCAGCATTTT.

J is TRBJ2-5 and V is TRBV28; D gene unclear. The CDR3 spans 15 residues. V dropped 5 bases and J dropped 3 bases, with 16 bases sitting between them. Germline V gene lookup returns CDR1 MDHEN and CDR2 SYDVKM. CDR3 nucleotides: TGTGCCAGCAGTCAAGGTGCCGGGTACAAAGAGACCCAGTACTTC. Protein product: CASSQGAGYKETQYF.

Written as DNA, the CDR3 is TGCAGTGCTAGATCTGGGACTAGCGGGAGGTATAATGAGCAGTTCTTC. This translates into CSARSGTSGRYNEQFF. J is TRBJ2-1 and V is TRBV20-1, with 15 bases aligning to TRBD2. Per germline, CDR1 DFQATT and CDR2 SNEGSKA (reference sequence). The J segment lost 7 bases and the V segment lost 2 bases, leaving 6 bases of the junction unmatched. The CDR3 is 16 residues long.

As to this clonotype: A far larger clone is off by one base, so a read error is likely. This chain uses TRBV6-7 with TRBJ2-7, with D uncertain. TRBV6-7 is recorded as an ORF, its role being uncertain. The CDR3 consists of 14 residues. CDR3 amino acids: CARSYSVRRYEQYF. CDR3 nucleotides: TGTGCCAGAAGTTACTCGGTGAGACGCTACGAGCAGTACTTC.

There are many counts of this clonotype. The gene calls are TRBV25-1 and TRBJ2-5; D is perhaps TRBD1 (6 bases). CDR1 is MGHDK, CDR2 SYGVNS, per germline. The V and J ends lost 4 bases and 5 bases respectively, with 20 bases between them. The CDR3 spans 16 residues. CDR3 amino acids: CASSGDLGAYGETQYF. The CDR3 DNA sequence: TGTGCCAGCAGTGGGGACCTGGGGGCTTACGGGGAGACCCAGTACTTC.

This clonotype was recorded a few times. This chain uses TRBV24-1 with TRBJ2-3; perhaps D is TRBD1 or TRBD2 (5 bases each). Trimming took off 12 bases at V and 5 bases at J, with 20 bases between the two ends. In germline, CDR1 is KGHDR, CDR2 SFDVKD. This CDR3 has 14 residues. The CDR3 DNA is TGTGCCTCTGGGGACCACCCCGTAATAGATACGCAGTATTTT. Its translation is CASGDHPVIDTQYF.

At least ten counts were recorded for this clonotype. The chain recombines TRBV18 with TRBJ1-5, with D unclear. This CDR3 has 13 amino acids. The V gene's germline CDR1 is KGHSH and CDR2 LQKENI. Trimming cost V 3 bases and J 6 bases, with 9 bases left between them. This CDR3 reads CASSPMPLQPQHF. For the CDR3, the DNA is TGTGCCAGCTCACCTATGCCCCTTCAGCCCCAGCATTTT. The entire variable domain, with the rest obtained from reference TRBV18 and TRBJ1-5, is as follows: NAGVMQNPRHLVRRRGQEARLRCSPMKGHSHVYWYRQLPEEGLKFMVYLQKENIIDESGMPKERFSAEFPKEGPSILRIQQVVRGDSAAYFCASSPMPLQPQHFGDGTRLSIL.

The CDR3 loop is CASSRRQGSDNSPLHF. CDR3 nucleotide sequence: TGTGCCAGCAGCAGACGACAGGGTTCGGATAATTCACCCCTCCACTTT. The chain employs TRBV6-1 and TRBJ1-6; 7 nucleotides agree with TRBD1. Germline assignment: CDR1 MNHNS and CDR2 SASEGT. The J segment lost 5 bases and the V segment lost 6 bases, leaving 10 bases of the junction unmatched. There are 16 residues in the CDR3.

The chain is built from TRBV20-1 and TRBJ2-5, with TRBD1 matching 8 bases. CDR3 size: 15 residues. Germline CDR1 DFQATT, CDR2 SNEGSKA (reference sequence). V lost 4 bases and J lost 1; bases outside the gene matches: 8. DNA of the CDR3: TGCAGTGCTATAGGGGACAGGACGCCCCAAGAGACCCAGTACTTC. The encoded protein is CSAIGDRTPQETQYF.

This chain connects TRBV20-1 to TRBJ2-1; 12 bases are shared with TRBD2. The CDR3 runs to 14 residues. Germline values: CDR1 DFQATT, CDR2 SNEGSKA (reference sequence). Trimming at V came to 6 bases and at J to 7 bases, leaving 7 bases not matched to a gene. The CDR3: CSARLAGVWNEQFF. The CDR3 nucleotides read TGCAGTGCAAGACTAGCGGGAGTATGGAATGAGCAGTTCTTC.

This clonotype is deemed medium-sized (0.01 to 0.1%). The chain combines TRBV29-1 with TRBJ2-1, with a possible D match to TRBD2 (5 bases). Gene TRBJ2-7 matches the end of the DNA better, so the J call may be wrong. There are 11 residues in the CDR3. CDR1 and CDR2 from the germline V gene are SQVTM and ANQGSEA. This CDR3 reads CSGVRGNEQYF. CDR3 coding DNA: TGCAGCGGGGTTCGGGGAAACGAGCAGTACTTC.

The V and J genes are TRBV6-1 and TRBJ2-5, with D hard to call. Germline V gene lookup returns CDR1 MNHNS and CDR2 SASEGT. The CDR3 is 12 amino acids. V lost 6 bases to trimming and J lost 5 bases, with 10 bases between them. As DNA, the CDR3 is TGTGCCAGCAGAATTACCCGGGAGACCCAGTACTTC. Translated: CASRITRETQYF.

The table lists this clonotype with many counts. The genes are TRBV5-1 and TRBJ2-7; no clear D. Trimming removed 0 bases at V and 3 bases at J, with 7 bases between. The germline V gene encodes CDR1 SGHRS and CDR2 YFSETQ. This CDR3 contains 13 residues. In nucleotides, the CDR3 is TGCGCCAGCAGCTTGGCTGCAGGCTACGAGCAGTACTTC. Encoded protein: CASSLAAGYEQYF. Combining the CDR3 with reference TRBV5-1 and TRBJ2-7 gives the whole variable domain KAGVTQTPRYLIKTRGQQVTLSCSPISGHRSVSWYQQTPGQGLQFLFEYFSETQRNKGNFPGRFSGRQFSNSRSEMNVSTLELGDSALYLCASSLAAGYEQYFGPGTRLTVT.

The J gene is TRBJ2-3, the V gene TRBV27; D remains ambiguous. The CDR3 spans 17 residues. The germline V and J ends were trimmed by 3 bases and 0 bases, with 16 bases remaining between them. Germline CDR1 is MNHEY and CDR2 is SMNVEV (reference sequence). In DNA form, the CDR3 reads TGTGCCAGCAGTTTTGGGAATCACTTCCCTAGCACAGATACGCAGTATTTT. It codes for CASSFGNHFPSTDTQYF.

This clonotype showed up many times. V is TRBV7-2 and J is TRBJ2-5, with 7 bases that match TRBD2. The CDR3 length is 14 residues. V dropped 4 bases and J dropped 4; count of bases not matched to a gene: 6. Per the germline V gene, CDR1 is SGHTA and CDR2 is FQGNSA. CDR3 DNA sequence: TGTGCCAGCAGCTCAGGGTCTAGCGGAGAGACCCAGTACTTC. The encoded protein is CASSSGSSGETQYF.

This clonotype was recorded at least ten times. The rearrangement links TRBV11-1 to TRBJ2-5, with 8 positions matching TRBD2. The germline gives CDR1 SGHAT, CDR2 FQDESV (reference sequence). CDR3 length: 15 amino acids. The V and J ends lost 2 bases and 5 bases, in that order; junction bases with no gene match: 7. Here the CDR3 DNA reads TGTGCCAGCAGCTTACTGGGACTAGAGGAGGAGACCCAGTACTTC. This translates into CASSLLGLEEETQYF. Full variable domain (outside the CDR3, taken from reference TRBV11-1 and TRBJ2-5): EAEVAQSPRYKITEKSQAVAFWCDPISGHATLYWYRQILGQGPELLVQFQDESVVDDSQLPKDRFSAERLKGVDSTLKIQPAELGDSAMYLCASSLLGLEEETQYFGPGTRLLVL.

This clonotype has ten or more counts. The V call is TRBV3-1, the J call TRBJ2-1; no firm D call. V lost 1 base to trimming and J lost 3 bases, with 10 bases between them. The CDR3 runs to 15 residues. CDR1 and CDR2 from the germline V gene are LGHDT and YNNKEL (reference sequence). The DNA for the CDR3 is TGTGCCAGCAGCCAAGTTGTGGGCCGCTACAATGAGCAGTTCTTC. It codes for CASSQVVGRYNEQFF.

This clonotype was seen more than once but under ten times. The chain couples TRBV2 to TRBJ2-3; D uncertain. The V end lost 0 bases, the J end lost 4 bases, and 14 bases lay between the germline ends. In germline, CDR1 is SNHLY, CDR2 FYNNEI. This CDR3 comprises 16 residues. The chain's CDR3 is CASSEALRVAADTQYF. CDR3 coding DNA: TGTGCCAGCAGTGAAGCGCTAAGGGTGGCAGCAGATACGCAGTATTTT.

This clonotype showed up many times. The genes are TRBV5-1 and TRBJ1-2, with a possible D match to TRBD1 (5 bases). The germline gives CDR1 SGHRS, CDR2 YFSETQ. Trimming cost V 6 bases and J 2 bases, with 11 bases left between them. The CDR3 is 13 amino acids. In nucleotides, the CDR3 is TGCGCCAGCAATCAGGGAAGAAACTATGGCTACACCTTC. Its translation: CASNQGRNYGYTF.